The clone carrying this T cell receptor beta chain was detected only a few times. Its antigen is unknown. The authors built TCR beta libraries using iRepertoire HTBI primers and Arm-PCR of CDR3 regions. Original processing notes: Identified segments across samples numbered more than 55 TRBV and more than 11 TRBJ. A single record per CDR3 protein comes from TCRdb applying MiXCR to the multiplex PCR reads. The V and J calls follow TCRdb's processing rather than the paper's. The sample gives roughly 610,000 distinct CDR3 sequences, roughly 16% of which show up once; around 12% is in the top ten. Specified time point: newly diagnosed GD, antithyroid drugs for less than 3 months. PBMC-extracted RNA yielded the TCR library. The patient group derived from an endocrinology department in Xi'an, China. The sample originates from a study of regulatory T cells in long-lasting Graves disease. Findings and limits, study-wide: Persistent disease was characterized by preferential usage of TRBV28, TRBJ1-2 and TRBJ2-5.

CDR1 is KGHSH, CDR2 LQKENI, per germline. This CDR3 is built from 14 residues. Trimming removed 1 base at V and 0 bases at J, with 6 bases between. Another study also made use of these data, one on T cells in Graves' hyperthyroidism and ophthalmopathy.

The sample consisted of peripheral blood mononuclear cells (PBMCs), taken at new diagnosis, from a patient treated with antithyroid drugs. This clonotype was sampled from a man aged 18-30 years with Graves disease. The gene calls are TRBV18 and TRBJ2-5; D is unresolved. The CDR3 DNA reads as TGTGCCAGCTCACCACGGGCTTACCAAGAGACCCAGTACTTC. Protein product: CASSPRAYQETQYF.